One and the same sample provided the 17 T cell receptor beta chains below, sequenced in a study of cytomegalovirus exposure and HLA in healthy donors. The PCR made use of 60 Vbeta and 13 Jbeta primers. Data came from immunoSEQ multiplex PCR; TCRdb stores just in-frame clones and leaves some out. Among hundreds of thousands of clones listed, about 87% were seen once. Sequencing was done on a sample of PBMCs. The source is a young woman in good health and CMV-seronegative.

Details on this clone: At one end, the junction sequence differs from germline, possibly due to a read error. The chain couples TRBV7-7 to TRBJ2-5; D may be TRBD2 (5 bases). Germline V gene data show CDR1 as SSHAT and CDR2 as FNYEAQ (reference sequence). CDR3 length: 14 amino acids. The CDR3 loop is CASSPLGVRETQYF. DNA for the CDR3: TGTGCTAGCAGCCCCCTCGGGGTGAGAGAGACCCAGTACTTC.

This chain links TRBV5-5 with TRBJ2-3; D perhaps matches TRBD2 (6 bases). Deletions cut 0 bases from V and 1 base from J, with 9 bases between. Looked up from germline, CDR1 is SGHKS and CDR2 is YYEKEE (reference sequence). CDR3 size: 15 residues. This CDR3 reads CASSLDPSGTDTQYF. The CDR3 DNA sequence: TGTGCCAGCAGCTTGGATCCTAGCGGCACAGATACGCAGTATTTT.

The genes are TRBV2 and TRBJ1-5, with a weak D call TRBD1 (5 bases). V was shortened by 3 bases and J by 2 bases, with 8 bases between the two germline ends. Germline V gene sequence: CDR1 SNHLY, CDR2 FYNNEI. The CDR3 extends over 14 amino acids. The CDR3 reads CASSDTGGNQPQHF. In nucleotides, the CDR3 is TGTGCCAGCAGTGATACGGGGGGCAATCAGCCCCAGCATTTT.

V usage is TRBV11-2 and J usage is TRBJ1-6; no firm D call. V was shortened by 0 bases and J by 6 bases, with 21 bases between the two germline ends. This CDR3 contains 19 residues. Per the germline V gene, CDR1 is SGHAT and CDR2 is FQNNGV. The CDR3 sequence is CASSLEYGPLGTRNSPLHF. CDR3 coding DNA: TGTGCCAGCAGCTTAGAGTACGGTCCGCTAGGTACCCGTAATTCACCCCTCCACTTT.

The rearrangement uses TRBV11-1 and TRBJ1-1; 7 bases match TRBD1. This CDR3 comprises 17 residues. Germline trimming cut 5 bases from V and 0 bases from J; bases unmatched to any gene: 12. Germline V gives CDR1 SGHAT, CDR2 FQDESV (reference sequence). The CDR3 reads CASSRTGTALMNTEAFF. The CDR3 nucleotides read TGTGCCAGCAGCCGTACCGGGACAGCCCTCATGAACACTGAAGCTTTCTTT.

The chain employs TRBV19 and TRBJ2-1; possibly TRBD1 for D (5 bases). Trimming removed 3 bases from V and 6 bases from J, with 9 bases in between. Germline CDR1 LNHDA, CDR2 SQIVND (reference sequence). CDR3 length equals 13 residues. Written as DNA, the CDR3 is TGTGCCAGTAGTATCGGACACGGCAATGAGCAGTTCTTC. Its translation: CASSIGHGNEQFF.

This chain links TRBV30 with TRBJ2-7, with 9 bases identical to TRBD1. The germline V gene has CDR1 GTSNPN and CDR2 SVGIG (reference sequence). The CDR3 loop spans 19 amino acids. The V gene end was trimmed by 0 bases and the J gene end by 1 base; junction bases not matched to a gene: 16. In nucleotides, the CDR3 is TGTGCCTGGAGTGTAGACCTAATCGGTGGGACAGGGATTTCCTACGAGCAGTACTTC. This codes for CAWSVDLIGGTGISYEQYF.

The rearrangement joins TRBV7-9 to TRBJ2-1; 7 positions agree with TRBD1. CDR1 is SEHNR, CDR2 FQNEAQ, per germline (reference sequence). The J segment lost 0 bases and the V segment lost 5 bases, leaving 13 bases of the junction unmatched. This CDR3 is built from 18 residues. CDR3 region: CASSVIASRDSSYNEQFF. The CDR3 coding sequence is TGTGCCAGCAGCGTTATCGCTAGCAGGGACAGCTCCTACAATGAGCAGTTCTTC. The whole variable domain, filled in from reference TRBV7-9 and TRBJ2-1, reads DTGVSQNPRHKITKRGQNVTFRCDPISEHNRLYWYRQTLGQGPEFLTYFQNEAQLEKSRLLSDRFSAERPKGSFSTLEIQRTEQGDSAMYLCASSVIASRDSSYNEQFFGPGTRLTVL.

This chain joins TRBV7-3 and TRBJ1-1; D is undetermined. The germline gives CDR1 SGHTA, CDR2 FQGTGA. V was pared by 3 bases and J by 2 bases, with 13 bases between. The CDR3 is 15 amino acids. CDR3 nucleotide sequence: TGTGCCAGCAGCTTGAACAATATCGAAAACACTGAAGCTTTCTTT. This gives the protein CASSLNNIENTEAFF.

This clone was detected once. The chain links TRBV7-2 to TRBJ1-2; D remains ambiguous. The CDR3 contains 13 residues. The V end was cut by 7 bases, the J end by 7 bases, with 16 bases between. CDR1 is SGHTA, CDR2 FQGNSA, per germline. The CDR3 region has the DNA TGTGCCAGCACCCTCCTGAGGCAAGGTGGCTACACCTTC. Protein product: CASTLLRQGGYTF.

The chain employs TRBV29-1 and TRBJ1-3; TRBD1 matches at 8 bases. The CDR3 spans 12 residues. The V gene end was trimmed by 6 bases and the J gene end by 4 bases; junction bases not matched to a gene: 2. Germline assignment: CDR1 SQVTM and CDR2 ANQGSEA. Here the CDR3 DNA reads TGCAGCGTCGGACAGGGAGGAAACACCATATATTTT. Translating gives CSVGQGGNTIYF.

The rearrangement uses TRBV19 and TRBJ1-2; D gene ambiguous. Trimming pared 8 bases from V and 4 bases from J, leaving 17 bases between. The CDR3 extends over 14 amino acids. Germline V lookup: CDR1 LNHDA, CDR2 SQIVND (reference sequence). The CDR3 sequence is CASSKSEAPYGYTF. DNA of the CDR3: TGTGCCAGTTCTAAGTCCGAGGCCCCCTATGGCTACACCTTC.

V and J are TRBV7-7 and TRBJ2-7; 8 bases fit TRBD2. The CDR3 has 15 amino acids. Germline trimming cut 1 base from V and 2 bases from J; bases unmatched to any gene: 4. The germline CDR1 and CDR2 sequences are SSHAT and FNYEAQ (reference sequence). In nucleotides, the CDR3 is TGTGCCAGCAGCTTAGGCGGGGGGCCAACCTACGAGCAGTACTTC. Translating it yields CASSLGGGPTYEQYF.

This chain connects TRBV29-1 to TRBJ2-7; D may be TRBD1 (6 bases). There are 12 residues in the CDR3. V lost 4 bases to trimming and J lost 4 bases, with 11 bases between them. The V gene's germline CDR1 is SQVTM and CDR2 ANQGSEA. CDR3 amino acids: CSVVEQGYEQYF. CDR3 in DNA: TGCAGCGTTGTGGAACAGGGTTACGAGCAGTACTTC.

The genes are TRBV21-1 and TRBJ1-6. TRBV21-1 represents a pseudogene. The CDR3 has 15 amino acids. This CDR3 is CASSSRSSYNSPLHF. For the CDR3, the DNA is TGTGCCAGCAGCAGTCGGAGCTCCTATAATTCACCCCTCCACTTT.

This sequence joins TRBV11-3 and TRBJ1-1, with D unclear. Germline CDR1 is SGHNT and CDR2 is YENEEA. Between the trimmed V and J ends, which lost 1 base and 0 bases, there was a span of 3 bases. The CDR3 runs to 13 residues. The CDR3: CASSLGVNTEAFF. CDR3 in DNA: TGTGCCAGCAGCTTAGGAGTGAACACTGAAGCTTTCTTT.

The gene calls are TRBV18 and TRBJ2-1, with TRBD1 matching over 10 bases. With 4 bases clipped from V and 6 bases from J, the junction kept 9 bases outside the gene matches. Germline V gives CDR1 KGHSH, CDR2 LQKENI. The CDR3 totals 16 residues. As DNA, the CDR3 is TGTGCCAGCTCACGCTCGGCGGGACAGGGGTTCAATGAGCAGTTCTTC. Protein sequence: CASSRSAGQGFNEQFF.